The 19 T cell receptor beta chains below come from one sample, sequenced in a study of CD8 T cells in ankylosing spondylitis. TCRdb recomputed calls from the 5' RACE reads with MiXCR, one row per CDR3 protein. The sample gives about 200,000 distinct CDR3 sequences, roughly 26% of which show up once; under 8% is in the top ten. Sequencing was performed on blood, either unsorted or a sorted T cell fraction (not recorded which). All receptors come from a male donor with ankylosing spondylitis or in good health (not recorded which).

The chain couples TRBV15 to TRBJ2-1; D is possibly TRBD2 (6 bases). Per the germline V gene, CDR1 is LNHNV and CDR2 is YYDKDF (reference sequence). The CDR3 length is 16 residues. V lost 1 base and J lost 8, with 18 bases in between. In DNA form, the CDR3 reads TGTGCCACCAGCAGAGGTTGGGACTCCCTCGCGTATGAGCAGTTCTTC. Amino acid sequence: CATSRGWDSLAYEQFF.

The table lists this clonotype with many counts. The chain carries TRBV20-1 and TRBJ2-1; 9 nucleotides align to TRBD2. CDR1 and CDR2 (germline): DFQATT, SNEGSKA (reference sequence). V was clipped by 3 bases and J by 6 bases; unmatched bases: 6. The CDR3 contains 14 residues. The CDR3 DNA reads TGCAGTGCTAGTGGGCTAGCGGGATCCAATGAGCAGTTCTTC. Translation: CSASGLAGSNEQFF.

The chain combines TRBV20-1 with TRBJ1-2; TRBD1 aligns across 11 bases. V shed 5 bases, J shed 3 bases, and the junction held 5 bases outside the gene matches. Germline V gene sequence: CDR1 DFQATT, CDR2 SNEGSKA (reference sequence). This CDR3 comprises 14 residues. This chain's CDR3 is CSAPRDRGYYGYTF. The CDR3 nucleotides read TGCAGTGCTCCCCGGGACAGGGGGTACTATGGCTACACCTTC.

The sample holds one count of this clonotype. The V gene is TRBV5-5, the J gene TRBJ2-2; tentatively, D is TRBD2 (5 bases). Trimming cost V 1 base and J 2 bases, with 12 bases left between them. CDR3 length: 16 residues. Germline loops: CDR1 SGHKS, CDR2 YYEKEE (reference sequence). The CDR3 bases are TGTGCCAGCAGCTTGAACCCAGCGGCTAACACCGGGGAGCTGTTTTTT. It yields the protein CASSLNPAANTGELFF.

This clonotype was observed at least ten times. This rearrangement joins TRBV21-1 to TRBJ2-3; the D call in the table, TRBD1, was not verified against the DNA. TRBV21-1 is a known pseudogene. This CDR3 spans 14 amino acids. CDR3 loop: CASSRWTVPDTQYF. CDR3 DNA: TGTGCCAGCAGCAGGTGGACAGTTCCCGATACGCAGTATTTT.

Here the CDR3 DNA reads TGTGCCAGCAGCAAGACAGGGGGCGATGCGTCACCCCTCCACTTT. This encodes CASSKTGGDASPLHF. This chain uses TRBV11-2 with TRBJ1-6, with 10 bases identical to TRBD1. Unmatched junction bases numbered 8, after V lost 5 bases and J lost 10 bases. Germline CDR1 and CDR2: SGHAT and FQNNGV. The length of the CDR3 is 15 residues.

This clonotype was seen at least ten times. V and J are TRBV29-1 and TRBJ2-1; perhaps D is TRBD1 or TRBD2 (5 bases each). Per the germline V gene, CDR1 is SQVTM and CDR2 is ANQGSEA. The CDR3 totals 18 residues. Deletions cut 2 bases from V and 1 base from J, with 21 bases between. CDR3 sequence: CSVERDPPSATSYNEQFF. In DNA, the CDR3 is TGCAGCGTTGAAAGGGACCCCCCATCGGCTACTTCCTACAATGAGCAGTTCTTC.

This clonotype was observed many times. CDR3 in amino acids: CATSDPEETQYF. CDR3 DNA: TGTGCCACCAGTGATCCAGAAGAGACCCAGTACTTC. The rearrangement joins TRBV24-1 to TRBJ2-5; D is ambiguous. V lost 3 bases and J lost 3, with 4 bases in between. This CDR3 comprises 12 residues. The germline CDR1 and CDR2 sequences are KGHDR and SFDVKD.

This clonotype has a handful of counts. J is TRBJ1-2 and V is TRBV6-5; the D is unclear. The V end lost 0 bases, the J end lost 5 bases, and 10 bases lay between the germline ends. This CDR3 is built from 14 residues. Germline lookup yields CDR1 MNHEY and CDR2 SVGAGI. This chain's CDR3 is CASSYSRAQYGYTF. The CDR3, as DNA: TGTGCCAGCAGTTACTCACGGGCTCAATATGGCTACACCTTC.

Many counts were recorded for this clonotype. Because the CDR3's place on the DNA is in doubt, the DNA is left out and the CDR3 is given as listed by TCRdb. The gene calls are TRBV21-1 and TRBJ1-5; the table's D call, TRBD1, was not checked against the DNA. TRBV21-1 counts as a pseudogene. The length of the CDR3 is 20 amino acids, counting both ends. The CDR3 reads CASSKFWGTGAARFYQPQHF.

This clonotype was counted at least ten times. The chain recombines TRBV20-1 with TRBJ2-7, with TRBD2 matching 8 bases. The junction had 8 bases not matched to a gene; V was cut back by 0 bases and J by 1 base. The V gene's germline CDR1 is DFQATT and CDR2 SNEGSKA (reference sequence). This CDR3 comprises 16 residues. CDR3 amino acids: CSARDLGRDKSYEQYF. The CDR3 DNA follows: TGCAGTGCTAGAGATCTCGGGAGGGACAAATCCTACGAGCAGTACTTC.

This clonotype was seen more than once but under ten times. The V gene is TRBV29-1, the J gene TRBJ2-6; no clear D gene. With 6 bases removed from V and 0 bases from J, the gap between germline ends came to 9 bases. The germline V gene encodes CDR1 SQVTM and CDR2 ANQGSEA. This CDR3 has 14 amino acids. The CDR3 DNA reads TGCAGCGTCGCCATCAGCTCTGGGGCCAACGTCCTGACTTTC. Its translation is CSVAISSGANVLTF.

CDR3 bases: TGCAGTGCTAGAGATCGGAGCGGCACAGATACGCAGTATTTT. Translating gives CSARDRSGTDTQYF. The genes are TRBV20-1 and TRBJ2-3; D call uncertain. Per the germline V gene, CDR1 is DFQATT and CDR2 is SNEGSKA (reference sequence). Trimming cost V 0 bases and J 1 base, with 8 bases left between them. This CDR3 spans 14 amino acids.

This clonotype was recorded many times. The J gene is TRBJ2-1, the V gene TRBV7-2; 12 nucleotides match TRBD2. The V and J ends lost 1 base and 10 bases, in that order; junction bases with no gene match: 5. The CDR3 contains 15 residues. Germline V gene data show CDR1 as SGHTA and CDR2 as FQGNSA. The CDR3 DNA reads TGTGCCAGCAGCTTAGGACTAGCGGGAGTAAGGGAGCAGTTCTTC. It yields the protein CASSLGLAGVREQFF.

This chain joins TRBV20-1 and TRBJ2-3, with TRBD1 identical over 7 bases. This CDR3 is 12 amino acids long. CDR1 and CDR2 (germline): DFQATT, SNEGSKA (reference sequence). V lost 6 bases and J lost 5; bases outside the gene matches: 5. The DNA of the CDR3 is TGCAGTGCGCACAGGGGATTAGATACGCAGTATTTT. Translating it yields CSAHRGLDTQYF.

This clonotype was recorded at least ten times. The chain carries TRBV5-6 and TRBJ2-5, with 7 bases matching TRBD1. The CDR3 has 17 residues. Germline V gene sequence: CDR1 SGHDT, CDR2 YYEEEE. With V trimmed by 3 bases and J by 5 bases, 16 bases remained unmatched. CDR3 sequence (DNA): TGTGCCAGCAGCTCGCTGACAGGGCGGGTCATCACGGAGACCCAGTACTTC. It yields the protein CASSSLTGRVITETQYF.

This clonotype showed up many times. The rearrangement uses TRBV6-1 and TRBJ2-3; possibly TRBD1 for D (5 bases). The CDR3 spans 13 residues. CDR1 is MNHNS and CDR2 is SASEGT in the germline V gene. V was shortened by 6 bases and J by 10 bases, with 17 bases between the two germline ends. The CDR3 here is CASRPPQARAQYF. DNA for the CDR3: TGTGCCAGCAGACCTCCCCAAGCCAGGGCGCAGTATTTT.

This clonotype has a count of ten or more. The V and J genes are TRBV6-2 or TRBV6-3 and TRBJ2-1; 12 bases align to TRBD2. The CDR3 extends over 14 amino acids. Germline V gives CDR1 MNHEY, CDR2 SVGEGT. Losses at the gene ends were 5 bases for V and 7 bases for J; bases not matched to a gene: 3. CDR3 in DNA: TGTGCCAGCAGTAAACTAGCGGGGGGAAATGAGCAGTTCTTC. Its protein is CASSKLAGGNEQFF.

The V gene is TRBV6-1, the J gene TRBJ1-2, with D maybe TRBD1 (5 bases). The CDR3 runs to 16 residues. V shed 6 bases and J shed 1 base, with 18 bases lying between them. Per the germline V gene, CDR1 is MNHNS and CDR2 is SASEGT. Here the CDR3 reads CASSRARDSSNYGYTF. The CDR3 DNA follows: TGTGCCAGCAGCCGGGCAAGGGACTCAAGTAACTATGGCTACACCTTC.